Given below is one T cell receptor (beta chain) in context. Its antigen remains undetermined. One base away there is no much larger clone; base qualities are not given. Each collaborating institution followed its own protocols to collect whole blood in K2EDTA tubes. For TCRbeta analysis, collaborators shipped samples as frozen whole blood, isolated PBMCs, or DNA extracted from either of those sample types. This entry belongs to a study of blood T cell repertoires in COVID-19 (dated by TCRdb to the early 2020s). In terms of the full investigation: The collaborator samples originated in the United States, Italy and Spain and spanned the acute and convalescent phases of COVID-19. Sample metadata almost always included a de-identified subject ID, COVID-19 status, age in years and sex. The material from the prospective study consisted of cDNA or gDNA derived from T cells, B-cell-depleted T cells, or PBMCs. HLA class I and class II types, where available, came from metadata supplied by the sample provider rather than from assay-based typing. The repertoires were released in a freely available public database meant as a resource for research on the immune response to SARS-CoV-2. Deeply sampled blood TCRbeta repertoires from subjects exposed to, actively infected with, or recovered from COVID-19 were included in the dataset. Samples came from the ongoing ImmuneRACE study (first 160 participants) plus 1,254 subjects from 6 global collaborators. Results the study describes overall, beyond this receptor: The amount of clinical and demographic metadata varied by source and participant and was provided uncurated.

TCRbeta CDR3 regions were amplified from genomic DNA using the immunoSEQ Assay, a bias-controlled multiplex PCR. The paper's processing steps were these. Nucleated cell counts per sample were estimated from amplification of reference gene primers within the assay. To quantify the absolute abundance of each unique TCRbeta CDR3 rearrangement, sequence reads were collapsed and filtered. Productive Simpson clonality was computed per sample as the square root of Simpson's diversity index over productive rearrangements. TCRdb mirrors the immuneACCESS table, restricted to in-frame sequences. Some clones are absent from its copies; in checked studies, under half trace to an unresolved V gene, and the reason for the others is unknown. For V, J and clone size, that table is used; D and trimming come from the DNA. The sample data list approximately 28,000 clones, and about 90% of these were observed just once. Around 2.8% of the sample is taken by the ten largest.

Including cysteine and phenylalanine, the CDR3 has 13 amino acids. The kept DNA is CDR3 alone, 39 bases in frame from the first base. Sequences MNHEY (CDR1) and SVGAGI (CDR2) are obtained from the germline V gene. The germline ends are 13 bases apart after V is trimmed by 6 bases and J by 8 bases. The sequence links TRBV6-5 to TRBJ1-4, with a weak D call of TRBD1 (5 bases match). The receptor was derived from a human donor in a cohort sampled during active COVID-19. Sequenced input: peripheral blood. The CDR3 here reads CASRRGTEEKLFF. The sequence in DNA is TGTGCCAGCAGGCGGGGGACTGAGGAAAAACTGTTTTTT.